Each of the 28 T cell receptor beta chains below was sequenced from the same sample in a study of cytomegalovirus exposure and HLA in healthy donors. Clones were sequenced by immunoSEQ multiplex PCR, and TCRdb holds only the in-frame ones, with some missing. The top ten clones hold roughly 1.5% of a sample with 150,000 or so clones, about 83% of them seen once. The sequencing input was PBMCs. Every receptor here comes from a woman between 25 and 40 years old in good health and CMV-seronegative.

The rearrangement joins TRBV27 to TRBJ1-2; D is perhaps TRBD1 (6 bases). Germline CDR1 is MNHEY and CDR2 is SMNVEV (reference sequence). The CDR3 totals 11 residues. Trimming took off 11 bases at V and 4 bases at J, with 11 bases between the two ends. The CDR3 DNA reads as TGTGCCGCCGGGGGGGCCTATGGCTACACCTTC. Encoded protein: CAAGGAYGYTF.

The rearrangement uses TRBV10-3 and TRBJ1-3; TRBD1 agrees at 8 bases. J gave up 0 bases and V 6 bases, and 4 bases lay outside the gene matches. CDR1 and CDR2 (germline): ENHRY, SYGVKD. The CDR3 spans 15 residues. The CDR3 sequence is CAIRATGGSGNTIYF. The CDR3 DNA is TGTGCCATCAGGGCCACAGGGGGCTCTGGAAACACCATATATTTT.

V usage is TRBV7-9 and J usage is TRBJ1-1; D is ambiguous. CDR3 length: 16 residues. CDR1 and CDR2 from the germline V gene are SEHNR and FQNEAQ (reference sequence). The germline V and J ends were trimmed by 6 bases and 6 bases, with 23 bases remaining between them. CDR3 in amino acids: CASSPTVGPGESEAFF. As DNA, the CDR3 is TGTGCCAGCAGTCCCACGGTCGGACCGGGAGAATCTGAAGCTTTCTTT. The full variable domain, rest sourced from reference TRBV7-9 and TRBJ1-1, is DTGVSQNPRHKITKRGQNVTFRCDPISEHNRLYWYRQTLGQGPEFLTYFQNEAQLEKSRLLSDRFSAERPKGSFSTLEIQRTEQGDSAMYLCASSPTVGPGESEAFFGQGTRLTVV.

V usage is TRBV5-1 and J usage is TRBJ2-5; D unresolved. Germline CDR1 SGHRS, CDR2 YFSETQ. V was clipped by 0 bases and J by 0 bases, with 9 bases between them. The CDR3 length is 15 residues. The CDR3 DNA is TGCGCCAGCAGCTTGGACGCCTACCACCAAGAGACCCAGTACTTC. Its translation: CASSLDAYHQETQYF.

This sequence joins TRBV27 and TRBJ2-7; TRBD2 matches 7 bases. The CDR3 extends over 15 amino acids. Germline V gene data show CDR1 as MNHEY and CDR2 as SMNVEV (reference sequence). Trimming cost V 6 bases and J 0 bases; bases outside gene matches: 8. In DNA, the CDR3 is TGTGCCAGCAGCCCCACGCGGGGGACCTCCTACGAGCAGTACTTC. Translating gives CASSPTRGTSYEQYF.

V is TRBV5-1 and J is TRBJ2-3; possibly TRBD1 for D (5 bases). Trimming removed 4 bases at V and 4 bases at J, with 19 bases between. This CDR3 spans 16 amino acids. Germline CDR1 is SGHRS and CDR2 is YFSETQ. The CDR3 loop is CASSNAGSAAADTQYF. As DNA, the CDR3 is TGCGCCAGCAGCAATGCAGGGTCAGCAGCAGCAGATACGCAGTATTTT.

The J gene is TRBJ1-2, the V gene TRBV19; 8 nucleotides agree with TRBD1. Germline V CDR1 and CDR2: LNHDA, SQIVND (reference sequence). J gave up 1 base and V 3 bases, and 7 bases lay outside the gene matches. The CDR3 runs 16 residues. In DNA form, the CDR3 reads TGTGCCAGTAGTATGATCCTCAGGGGGCGTAACTATGGCTACACCTTC. As protein: CASSMILRGRNYGYTF.

The chain joins TRBV10-3 to TRBJ2-1; 15 bases map to TRBD2. Looked up from germline, CDR1 is ENHRY and CDR2 is SYGVKD. The CDR3 totals 18 residues. V trimming: 6 bases; J trimming: 4 bases; junction bases outside the gene matches: 10. DNA for the CDR3: TGTGCCATCAGAGCGGGACTAGCGGGGGGCCCTACTTACAATGAGCAGTTCTTC. This codes for CAIRAGLAGGPTYNEQFF.

This sequence joins TRBV29-1 and TRBJ2-3, with 8 positions matching TRBD1. The CDR3 extends over 13 amino acids. Germline V CDR1 and CDR2: SQVTM, ANQGSEA. J gave up 5 bases and V 4 bases, and 5 bases lay outside the gene matches. CDR3 residues: CSVGQGAGDTQYF. CDR3 nucleotides: TGCAGCGTTGGGCAGGGGGCGGGAGATACGCAGTATTTT.

This clone has a single count. V gene TRBV7-9 combines with J gene TRBJ1-5; D is undetermined. Germline V gene data show CDR1 as SEHNR and CDR2 as FQNEAQ (reference sequence). Trimming shortened V by 1 base and J by 10 bases, and 11 bases separated the two germline ends. This CDR3 spans 13 amino acids. As DNA, the CDR3 is TGTGCCAGCAGCTTAGGGTTAGCCAGCCCCCAGCATTTT. Translated: CASSLGLASPQHF. Variable domain in full (rest from reference TRBV7-9 and TRBJ1-5): DTGVSQNPRHKITKRGQNVTFRCDPISEHNRLYWYRQTLGQGPEFLTYFQNEAQLEKSRLLSDRFSAERPKGSFSTLEIQRTEQGDSAMYLCASSLGLASPQHFGDGTRLSIL.

The chain recombines TRBV9 with TRBJ2-3; D gene ambiguous. Per the germline V gene, CDR1 is SGDLS and CDR2 is YYNGEE. CDR3 length equals 12 residues. With 1 base removed from V and 3 bases from J, the gap between germline ends came to 3 bases. CDR3 sequence (DNA): TGTGCCAGCAGCGTATTAACAGATACGCAGTATTTT. It is translated as CASSVLTDTQYF.

The V call is TRBV13, the J call TRBJ1-2, with 8 bases matching TRBD1. This CDR3 has 15 residues. Germline V gives CDR1 PRHDT, CDR2 FYEKMQ (reference sequence). The ends lost 5 bases at V and 2 bases at J; junction bases unmatched: 7. The CDR3 DNA follows: TGTGCCAGCAGCCCCCGGACAGGGAGAAACTATGGCTACACCTTC. This gives the protein CASSPRTGRNYGYTF. The entire variable domain, with the rest obtained from reference TRBV13 and TRBJ1-2, is as follows: AAGVIQSPRHLIKEKRETATLKCYPIPRHDTVYWYQQGPGQDPQFLISFYEKMQSDKGSIPDRFSAQQFSDYHSELNMSSLELGDSALYFCASSPRTGRNYGYTFGSGTRLTVV.

The chain carries TRBV5-4 and TRBJ2-7, with 8 bases aligning to TRBD1. J gave up 3 bases and V 4 bases, and 6 bases lay outside the gene matches. CDR1 is SGHNT, CDR2 YYREEE, per germline (reference sequence). The CDR3 has 14 residues. The CDR3 loop reads CASSNGQGDYEQYF. The CDR3 region has the DNA TGTGCCAGCAGCAACGGACAGGGTGACTACGAGCAGTACTTC.

This chain links TRBV27 with TRBJ2-3, with 16 bases lining up with TRBD2. There are 21 residues in the CDR3. The V gene end was trimmed by 4 bases and the J gene end by 0 bases; junction bases not matched to a gene: 13. CDR1 MNHEY and CDR2 SMNVEV come from the germline V gene (reference sequence). The CDR3 loop is CASSSRFYGTSGGASTDTQYF. The CDR3 DNA reads as TGTGCCAGCAGTTCCCGATTTTACGGGACTAGCGGGGGGGCTAGCACAGATACGCAGTATTTT.

The chain couples TRBV6-5 to TRBJ2-3, with 13 bases that match TRBD2. The CDR3 spans 15 residues. Unmatched junction bases numbered 10, after V lost 6 bases and J lost 10 bases. CDR1 and CDR2 from the germline V gene are MNHEY and SVGAGI. CDR3 sequence reads: CASSQGLAGSGAQYF. CDR3 DNA sequence: TGTGCCAGCAGCCAGGGACTAGCGGGGAGTGGGGCGCAGTATTTT.

J is TRBJ2-7 and V is TRBV19; 9 bases are a match to TRBD1. There are 14 residues in the CDR3. V lost 4 bases to trimming and J lost 5 bases; unmatched junction nucleotides: 6. Germline V CDR1 and CDR2: LNHDA, SQIVND (reference sequence). Here the CDR3 reads CASSTRDRVDEQYF. DNA for the CDR3: TGTGCCAGTAGTACGCGGGACAGGGTTGACGAGCAGTACTTC.

Turning to this clone: At the DNA level, this CDR3 is encoded by other sequences in the same sample as well. CDR3 in DNA: TGTGCCAGTACAGGGGATTATGGCTACACCTTC. Residues: CASTGDYGYTF. The V gene is TRBV2, the J gene TRBJ1-2; 7 nucleotides line up with TRBD1. With 9 bases clipped from V and 5 bases from J, the junction kept 3 bases outside the gene matches. Germline V CDR1 and CDR2: SNHLY, FYNNEI. This CDR3 contains 11 residues.

This chain uses TRBV6-5 with TRBJ1-1, with 8 bases that match TRBD1. From germline, CDR1 is MNHEY and CDR2 SVGAGI. The V segment lost 5 bases and the J segment 4 bases; nucleotides outside the gene matches: 3. This CDR3 region has 13 residues. Written as DNA, the CDR3 is TGTGCCAGCAGTAGGACAGGGCGCACTGAAGCTTTCTTT. It is translated as CASSRTGRTEAFF.

The V call is TRBV6-1, the J call TRBJ1-2; 11 nucleotides line up with TRBD1. V lost 0 bases, J lost 7 bases, and 13 bases stayed unmatched. The CDR3 is 18 amino acids. Germline lookup yields CDR1 MNHNS and CDR2 SASEGT. CDR3 DNA sequence: TGTGCCAGCAGTGAAGCGCTCAGGACAGGGGGCAATCTGGGTGGCTACACCTTC. Translating it yields CASSEALRTGGNLGGYTF.

The V and J genes are TRBV2 and TRBJ1-6; D is unclear. Germline values: CDR1 SNHLY, CDR2 FYNNEI. The V and J ends lost 8 bases and 0 bases respectively, with 11 bases between them. The CDR3 has 15 residues. The CDR3, as DNA: TGTGCCAGCGCGGAAGAGAGCTCCTATAATTCACCCCTCCACTTT. Translating gives CASAEESSYNSPLHF.

The rearrangement joins TRBV2 to TRBJ2-1; 9 positions match TRBD2. Germline loops: CDR1 SNHLY, CDR2 FYNNEI. The trim removed 2 bases at V and 7 bases at J, leaving 6 bases unmatched. The CDR3 runs 15 residues. The CDR3 sequence: CASSESSGGRNEQFF. For the CDR3, the DNA is TGTGCCAGCAGTGAATCGAGCGGGGGGAGGAATGAGCAGTTCTTC. Supplemented by reference TRBV2 and TRBJ2-1, the full variable domain reads EPEVTQTPSHQVTQMGQEVILRCVPISNHLYFYWYRQILGQKVEFLVSFYNNEISEKSEIFDDQFSVERPDGSNFTLKIRSTKLEDSAMYFCASSESSGGRNEQFFGPGTRLTVL.

The chain recombines TRBV6-6 with TRBJ1-5; TRBD1 agrees at 11 bases. Trimming removed 2 bases from V and 6 bases from J; junction bases left unmatched: 6. Germline assignment: CDR1 MNHNY and CDR2 SVGAGI (reference sequence). The CDR3 length is 16 residues. The DNA of the CDR3 is TGTGCCAGCAGTTACGGACAGGGGGCGTCACGTCAGCCCCAGCATTTT. Its protein is CASSYGQGASRQPQHF.

The rearrangement uses TRBV4-2 and TRBJ2-7; 11 bases map to TRBD2. Germline-derived CDR1 and CDR2 are LGHNA and YNFKEQ. The CDR3 runs to 16 residues. The junction had 6 bases not matched to a gene; V was cut back by 4 bases and J by 1 base. The CDR3 DNA reads TGTGCCAGCAGCCTACCGACTAGCGGGAATTCCTACGAGCAGTACTTC. Residues: CASSLPTSGNSYEQYF.

The chain uses TRBV10-1 and TRBJ2-7; no definite D call. Germline V lookup: CDR1 WNHNN, CDR2 SYGVQD (reference sequence). The V end was cut by 6 bases, the J end by 7 bases, with 16 bases between. The length of the CDR3 is 13 residues. The CDR3 sequence: CASRALLGSEQYF. In DNA form, the CDR3 reads TGCGCCAGCAGGGCCCTCCTAGGCAGTGAGCAGTACTTC.

The CDR3 DNA follows: TGTGCCAGCAGTCCAATAACAGGTATGAACACTGAAGCTTTCTTT. It yields the protein CASSPITGMNTEAFF. V gene TRBV27 combines with J gene TRBJ1-1; a possible D gene is TRBD1 (5 bases). The CDR3 runs to 15 residues. The V and J ends lost 5 bases and 0 bases respectively, with 13 bases between them. Germline V gene sequence: CDR1 MNHEY, CDR2 SMNVEV (reference sequence).

The chain employs TRBV25-1 and TRBJ1-2, with 7 nucleotides matching TRBD1. The CDR3 has 16 amino acids. Germline CDR1 reads MGHDK; CDR2 reads SYGVNS. V was clipped by 5 bases and J by 4 bases; unmatched bases: 13. The CDR3 sequence: CASSTSGTEAIYGYTF. The CDR3 nucleotides read TGTGCCAGCAGTACCTCCGGGACAGAAGCTATCTATGGCTACACCTTC.

The chain joins TRBV15 to TRBJ2-1; perhaps TRBD1 as D (5 bases). With 1 base removed from V and 5 bases from J, the gap between germline ends came to 15 bases. This CDR3 has 16 amino acids. Per germline, CDR1 LNHNV and CDR2 YYDKDF (reference sequence). CDR3 amino acids: CATSRVFFARDNEQFF. For the CDR3, the DNA is TGTGCCACCAGCAGAGTATTTTTTGCCAGGGACAATGAGCAGTTCTTC.

The genes are TRBV4-1 and TRBJ2-7, with D possibly matching TRBD2 (5 bases). With 1 base removed from V and 3 bases from J, the gap between germline ends came to 13 bases. The CDR3 length is 15 residues. CDR1 MGHRA and CDR2 YSYEKL come from the germline V gene. The CDR3 sequence: CASSQGWTGSYEQYF. As DNA, the CDR3 is TGCGCCAGCAGCCAAGGATGGACGGGGAGCTACGAGCAGTACTTC.